Each of the 4 T cell receptor beta chains below was sequenced from the same sample in a study of shared clonotypes between healthy human individuals. Sequencing used immunoSEQ multiplex PCR; TCRdb keeps in-frame clones, though not all of them. Found here are more than 900,000 clones, 70% to 80% of them singletons; the top ten hold 0.55% to 0.7%. Sequencing was performed on memory CD4+ T cells from PBMCs. Subset described: CD45RA-negative fraction. Source of these receptors: a man younger than 35 in good health. Some clones in this sample may be carry-over from other donors' samples.

The chain couples TRBV10-3 to TRBJ2-7; 9 nucleotides line up with TRBD1. CDR1 and CDR2 (germline): ENHRY, SYGVKD. J lost 6 bases, V lost 4 bases, and 16 bases had no gene match. This CDR3 has 17 amino acids. The CDR3 here is CAISADWGGTGRPEQYF. DNA of the CDR3: TGTGCCATCAGTGCCGACTGGGGAGGGACAGGGCGTCCCGAGCAGTACTTC.

V usage is TRBV10-3 and J usage is TRBJ1-2, with TRBD1 identical over 9 bases. The CDR3 runs 15 residues. The germline CDR1 and CDR2 sequences are ENHRY and SYGVKD. Losses at the gene ends were 2 bases for V and 3 bases for J; bases not matched to a gene: 4. CDR3 sequence reads: CAISEGQGYYYGYTF. DNA of the CDR3: TGTGCCATCAGTGAGGGACAGGGGTATTACTATGGCTACACCTTC.

The V and J genes are TRBV29-1 and TRBJ2-5, with D possibly TRBD2 on 6 matching bases. The germline V gene encodes CDR1 SQVTM and CDR2 ANQGSEA. This CDR3 comprises 12 residues. V was cut by 7 bases and J by 1 base, with 10 bases left in between. The CDR3 coding sequence is TGCAGCGCGGGGCGGGGCCAAGAGACCCAGTACTTC. Amino acids: CSAGRGQETQYF.

On this clone: A much bigger clone sits one base away, suggesting this may be a read error. V gene TRBV11-3 combines with J gene TRBJ1-1; 9 bases fit TRBD1. With 4 bases clipped from V and 5 bases from J, the junction kept 2 bases outside the gene matches. The CDR3 runs to 13 residues. CDR1 is SGHNT and CDR2 is YENEEA in the germline V gene. CDR3 DNA: TGTGCCAGCAGCTGGGACAGGGAGACTGAAGCTTTCTTT. Translated, it gives CASSWDRETEAFF. The whole variable domain, remainder taken from reference TRBV11-3 and TRBJ1-1, is EAGVVQSPRYKIIEKKQPVAFWCNPISGHNTLYWYLQNLGQGPELLIRYENEEAVDDSQLPKDRFSAERLKGVDSTLKIQPAELGDSAVYLCASSWDRETEAFFGQGTRLTVV.